The rows below give T cell receptor beta chains drawn from one sample of a study of beta chain features in type 1 diabetes. Some clones are missing from TCRdb's copy, which holds only in-frame ones; the method was immunoSEQ multiplex PCR. The sample shows a few hundred thousand clones, approximately 14% of them seen only once. The sequenced sample was naive CD4+ T cells from blood. The receptors here all came from a man younger than 40 with type 1 diabetes. Both conserved end residues are part of each CDR3. Each record gives: clone size, J gene, V gene, D gene, CDR3 protein, CDR3 DNA. A D gene is named only where the DNA matches it firmly. Size tells how often a clone was seen (once, few, many) or the class of an expanded clone, and some rows leave it out.

clone_size: .; j_call: TRBJ1-6; v_call: TRBV2; d_call: .; cdr3_aa: CASSGLDSTPLHF; cdr3_nt: TGTGCCAGCAGTGGACTGGATAGTACACCCCTCCACTTT
clone_size: .; j_call: TRBJ2-2; v_call: TRBV7-7; d_call: .; cdr3_aa: CASSLDGLNTGELFF; cdr3_nt: TGTGCCAGCAGCTTAGATGGCCTGAACACCGGGGAGCTGTTTTTT
clone_size: .; j_call: TRBJ2-7; v_call: TRBV5-1; d_call: .; cdr3_aa: CASSLALGGGTYEQYF; cdr3_nt: TGCGCCAGCAGCTTGGCTTTGGGCGGAGGGACCTACGAGCAGTACTTC
clone_size: few; j_call: TRBJ2-7; v_call: TRBV7-9; d_call: TRBD2; cdr3_aa: CASSSPGRAVSEQYF; cdr3_nt: TGTGCCAGCAGCTCCCCCGGGAGGGCCGTATCCGAGCAGTACTTC
clone_size: few; j_call: TRBJ2-3; v_call: TRBV7-9; d_call: .; cdr3_aa: CASSPRGSRGTDTQYF; cdr3_nt: TGTGCCAGCAGCCCTCGAGGGAGTCGGGGCACAGATACGCAGTATTTT
clone_size: .; j_call: TRBJ1-6; v_call: TRBV5-6; d_call: TRBD1; cdr3_aa: CASSSPGQGNSPLHF; cdr3_nt: TGTGCCAGCAGCTCGCCGGGACAGGGAAATTCACCCCTCCACTTT
clone_size: few; j_call: TRBJ2-7; v_call: TRBV5-6; d_call: .; cdr3_aa: CASSLGQTSGEQYF; cdr3_nt: TGTGCCAGCAGCTTGGGTCAGACTTCTGGTGAGCAGTACTTC
clone_size: .; j_call: TRBJ1-5; v_call: TRBV30; d_call: .; cdr3_aa: CAWSRTENQPQHF; cdr3_nt: TGTGCCTGGAGTAGGACAGAAAATCAGCCCCAGCATTTT
clone_size: few; j_call: TRBJ1-1; v_call: TRBV6-5; d_call: .; cdr3_aa: CASSPSDRNTEAFF; cdr3_nt: TGTGCCAGCTCGCCTTCGGACAGGAACACTGAAGCTTTCTTT
clone_size: few; j_call: TRBJ1-5; v_call: TRBV18; d_call: .; cdr3_aa: CASSPGSDQPQHF; cdr3_nt: TGTGCCAGCTCACCCGGCAGCGATCAGCCCCAGCATTTT
clone_size: .; j_call: TRBJ1-5; v_call: TRBV6-5; d_call: TRBD1; cdr3_aa: CASKPDRFNQPQHF; cdr3_nt: TGTGCCAGCAAACCGGACAGGTTCAATCAGCCCCAGCATTTT
clone_size: .; j_call: TRBJ1-2; v_call: TRBV10-3; d_call: TRBD1; cdr3_aa: CAISEGQDYGYTF; cdr3_nt: TGTGCCATCTCTGAGGGACAGGACTATGGCTACACCTTC
clone_size: .; j_call: TRBJ2-1; v_call: TRBV6-5; d_call: TRBD1; cdr3_aa: CASQRDRVNNEQFF; cdr3_nt: TGTGCCAGCCAAAGGGACAGGGTTAACAATGAGCAGTTCTTC
clone_size: .; j_call: TRBJ1-2; v_call: TRBV30; d_call: .; cdr3_aa: CAWTGIRGYGYTF; cdr3_nt: TGTGCCTGGACAGGGATTAGGGGCTATGGCTACACCTTC
clone_size: .; j_call: TRBJ2-3; v_call: TRBV6-5; d_call: TRBD2; cdr3_aa: CSCSRGGNTDTQYF; cdr3_nt: TGCTCCTGTTCGCGGGGGGGAAACACAGATACGCAGTATTTT
clone_size: .; j_call: TRBJ2-3; v_call: TRBV7-9; d_call: .; cdr3_aa: CASSDGSDTQYF; cdr3_nt: TGTGCCAGCAGTGACGGGTCAGATACGCAGTATTTT
clone_size: .; j_call: TRBJ1-6; v_call: TRBV5-7; d_call: TRBD1; cdr3_aa: CASSPGTGSAYNSPLHF; cdr3_nt: TGTGCCAGCAGCCCCGGGACAGGGTCGGCCTATAATTCACCCCTCCACTTT
clone_size: few; j_call: TRBJ2-3; v_call: TRBV29-1; d_call: .; cdr3_aa: CSVEGGSSTDTQYF; cdr3_nt: TGCAGCGTTGAAGGAGGTTCTAGCACAGATACGCAGTATTTT
clone_size: .; j_call: TRBJ2-5; v_call: TRBV7-2; d_call: .; cdr3_aa: CASSLGSQTQYF; cdr3_nt: TGTGCCAGCAGCTTAGGAAGCCAGACCCAGTACTTC
clone_size: few; j_call: TRBJ2-1; v_call: TRBV6-1; d_call: .; cdr3_aa: CASSRDGGRNEQFF; cdr3_nt: TGTGCCAGCAGTCGCGATGGGGGCAGGAATGAGCAGTTCTTC
clone_size: .; j_call: TRBJ2-3; v_call: TRBV5-4; d_call: .; cdr3_aa: CASSRPGDLLHTQYF; cdr3_nt: TGTGCCAGCAGCCGCCCGGGGGACCTGTTGCATACGCAGTATTTT
clone_size: few; j_call: TRBJ1-1; v_call: TRBV30; d_call: .; cdr3_aa: CAWKDSPYTEAFF; cdr3_nt: TGTGCCTGGAAGGACAGCCCTTACACTGAAGCTTTCTTT